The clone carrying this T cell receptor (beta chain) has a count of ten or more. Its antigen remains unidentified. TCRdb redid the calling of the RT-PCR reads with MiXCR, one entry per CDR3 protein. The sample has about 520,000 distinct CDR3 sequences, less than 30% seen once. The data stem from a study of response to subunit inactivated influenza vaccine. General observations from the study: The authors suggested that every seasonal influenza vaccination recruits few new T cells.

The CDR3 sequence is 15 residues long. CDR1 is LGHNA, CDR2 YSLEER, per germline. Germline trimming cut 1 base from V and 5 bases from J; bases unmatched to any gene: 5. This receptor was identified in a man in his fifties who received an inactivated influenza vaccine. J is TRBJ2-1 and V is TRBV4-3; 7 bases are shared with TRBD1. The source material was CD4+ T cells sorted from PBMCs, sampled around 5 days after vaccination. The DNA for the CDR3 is TGCGCCAGCAGCCAAGTTCAAGGGGGCAACAATGAGCAGTTCTTC. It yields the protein CASSQVQGGNNEQFF.